This T cell receptor beta chain was documented in a study of metastatic and nonmetastatic thyroid tumors. Study as a whole: Across blood and tumor or nodule tissue, repertoires from malignant and benign thyroid patients were compared with one another.

The CDR3 is 13 amino acids. Germline V lookup: CDR1 GTSNPN, CDR2 SVGIG (reference sequence). The J segment lost 5 bases and the V segment lost 0 bases, leaving 2 bases of the junction unmatched. Patients had received no treatment of any kind before thyroid surgery. In the case of this clone: Its target is not known.

As handled by the study authors: Clinicopathological groups supplied CDR3 differences that were used to build a distant-metastasis classifier for papillary thyroid cancer. TCRdb re-processed the PCR reads through MiXCR. What appears here as the V and J calls and clone size reflects TCRdb's work, not the paper's. The repertoire has around 12,000 clones, 38% of them found once; the top ten carry roughly 16%. General study findings and limits: The reported finding was significantly higher TCR beta diversity in malignant thyroid tumors relative to benign nodules, in blood and tumor.

Material for sequencing was tumor tissue. V usage is TRBV30 and J usage is TRBJ1-2, with 8 nucleotides matching TRBD1. The receptor was derived from a female donor with papillary thyroid cancer or a benign thyroid nodule (not recorded which). Some clones in this sample may be carry-over from other donors' samples. DNA of the CDR3: TGTGCCTGGAGTGTTGGACAGGGTTATGGCTACACCTTC. It encodes CAWSVGQGYGYTF. The variable domain in full, with the rest retrieved from reference TRBV30 and TRBJ1-2, is SQTIHQWPATLVQPVGSPLSLECTVEGTSNPNLYWYRQAAGRGLQLLFYSVGIGQISSEVPQNLSASRPQDRQFILSSKKLLLSDSGFYLCAWSVGQGYGYTFGSGTRLTVV.